This T cell receptor (beta chain) stems from a study of T cell responses to AZD1222 COVID-19 vaccine. Germline loops: CDR1 SGHVS, CDR2 FQNEAQ. The CDR3 sequence is 15 residues long. Trimming pared 5 bases from V and 0 bases from J, leaving 8 bases between. Measured with immunoSEQ multiplex PCR; TCRdb has only the in-frame clones, and not every one. The table lists 120,000 to 150,000 clones, 89% of them singletons, with about 1.8% in the top ten. This receptor was taken from an adult who received the AZD1222 COVID-19 vaccine. The chain carries TRBV7-8 and TRBJ1-6; no reliable D call. The input for sequencing was peripheral blood, taken 28 days after the second AZD1222 dose. CDR3 coding DNA: TGTGCCAGCAGCGACACTAGCTCCTATAATTCACCCCTCCACTTT. Translation gives CASSDTSSYNSPLHF.